This T cell receptor (beta chain) was documented in a study of cytomegalovirus exposure and HLA in healthy donors (dated by TCRdb to between 2016 and 2019). A note on the overall study: According to a later analysis, one platform produced both the 110 or so validation repertoires and the approximately 660 repertoires of the first cohort. The study aimed to test whether signatures of past pathogen exposure could be identified by cataloging public T cell receptors. Along with the approximately 600-subject first cohort, a separate validation cohort of 120 different subjects was used. To predict cytomegalovirus infection status, the study brought together high-throughput TCR immunosequencing, statistical association of individual TCRs with disease status, and machine learning.

In the case of this clone: This receptor's antigen is unknown. Base qualities are not provided; no much larger clone lies one nucleotide away.

Library method: the immunoSEQ multiplex PCR assay. As for how the authors treated the data: A statistical classification framework was built for diagnosing cytomegalovirus status from the catalog of TCR beta chain sequences. TCRdb took over this immuneACCESS table, retaining in-frame rearrangements with V and J assigned. Such tables are incomplete; in checked studies, under half of the missing clones stem from an unresolved V gene, and the remainder is unexplained. The V and J calls and clone size are taken from that table; D and trimming were inferred from the DNA. The sample has some 98,000 clones on record, more than 85% of them singletons. The ten top clones hold 5.5% to 7.5% of the sample. Donors formed part of the validation cohort, which comprised over a hundred subjects and was distinct from the first cohort of fewer than 750 subjects. Ends trimmed: V by 0 bases, J by 1 base; bases unmatched to a gene: 19. The germline V gene yields SGHRS for CDR1 and YFSETQ for CDR2. The CDR3 sequence holds 22 residues, the cysteine and phenylalanine included. Left in the record is the CDR3 DNA by itself, 66 bases read in frame from the first base.

What the study reported, not specific to this receptor: The classifier was reported to diagnose cytomegalovirus status with high specificity and sensitivity in both the original and validation cohorts. A later analysis lacked HLA typing for the validation cohort, so it scored co-occurrence in that cohort across all 110 or so repertoires. In vitro tests confirmed that three of the cytomegalovirus-associated TCR beta chains recognize cytomegalovirus antigens. The study gave a list of about 160 TCR beta chains associated with cytomegalovirus. Most TCR sequences were seen in very few donors, while some public TCRs were found in many individuals. The authors suggested that the approach could potentially be generalized to other disease states and immunological phenotypes. A later analysis found that TCRs clustered in the first cohort also tended to co-occur in the roughly 120 validation repertoires, with about 94% of cluster scores above 0.

The clonotype was recovered from a young man in good health and CMV-seropositive. Sequenced: PBMCs. Rearrangement joined TRBV5-1 to TRBJ1-3; 10 central bases correspond to TRBD1. For the CDR3, the sequence is CASSLERYTGTGAFGSGNTIYF. Here is the DNA: TGCGCCAGCAGCTTGGAAAGATACACCGGGACAGGGGCCTTCGGGTCTGGAAACACCATATATTTT. Full variable domain (CDR3 extended with the reference TRBV5-1 and TRBJ1-3 proteins): KAGVTQTPRYLIKTRGQQVTLSCSPISGHRSVSWYQQTPGQGLQFLFEYFSETQRNKGNFPGRFSGRQFSNSRSEMNVSTLELGDSALYLCASSLERYTGTGAFGSGNTIYFGEGSWLTVV.